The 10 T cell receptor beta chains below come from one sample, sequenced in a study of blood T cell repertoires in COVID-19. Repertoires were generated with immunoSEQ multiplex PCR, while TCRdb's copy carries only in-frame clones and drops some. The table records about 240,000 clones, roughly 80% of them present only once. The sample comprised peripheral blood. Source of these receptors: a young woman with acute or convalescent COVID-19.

CDR3: CAWSVGSVTYEQYF. The CDR3 DNA sequence: TGTGCCTGGAGTGTGGGTAGCGTCACCTACGAGCAGTACTTC. The chain links TRBV30 to TRBJ2-7; tentative D call: TRBD2 (5 bases). Per germline, CDR1 GTSNPN and CDR2 SVGIG (reference sequence). The CDR3 has 14 amino acids. V lost 0 bases and J 2 bases, leaving 11 bases between the germline ends.

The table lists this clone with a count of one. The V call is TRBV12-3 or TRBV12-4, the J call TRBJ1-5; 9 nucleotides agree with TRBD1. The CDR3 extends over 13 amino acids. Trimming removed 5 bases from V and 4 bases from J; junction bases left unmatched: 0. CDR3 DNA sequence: TGTGCCAGCAGTGGGACAGGGAATCAGCCCCAGCATTTT. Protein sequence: CASSGTGNQPQHF.

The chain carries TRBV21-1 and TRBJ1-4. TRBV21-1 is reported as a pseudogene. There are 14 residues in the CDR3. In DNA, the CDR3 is TGTGCCAGCAGCCCGGGGATAGCTAATGAAAAACTGTTTTTT. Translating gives CASSPGIANEKLFF.

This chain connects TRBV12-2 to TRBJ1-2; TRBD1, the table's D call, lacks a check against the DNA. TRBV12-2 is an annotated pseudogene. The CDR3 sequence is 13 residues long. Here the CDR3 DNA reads TGTGCAAGTCCCCGGGGGCAGGGGGATGGCTACACCTTC. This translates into CASPRGQGDGYTF.

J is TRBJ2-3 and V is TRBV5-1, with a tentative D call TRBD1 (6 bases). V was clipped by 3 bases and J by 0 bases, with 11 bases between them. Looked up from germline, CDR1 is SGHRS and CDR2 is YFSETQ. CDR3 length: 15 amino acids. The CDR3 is CASSSRDTSTDTQYF. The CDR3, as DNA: TGCGCCAGCAGCTCTCGGGACACCAGCACAGATACGCAGTATTTT.

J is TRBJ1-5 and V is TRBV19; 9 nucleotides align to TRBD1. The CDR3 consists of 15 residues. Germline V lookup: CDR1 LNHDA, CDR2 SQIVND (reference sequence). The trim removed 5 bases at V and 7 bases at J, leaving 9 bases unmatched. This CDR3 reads CASSVYRDRDQPQHF. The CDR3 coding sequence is TGTGCCAGTAGTGTTTACCGGGACAGGGACCAGCCCCAGCATTTT.

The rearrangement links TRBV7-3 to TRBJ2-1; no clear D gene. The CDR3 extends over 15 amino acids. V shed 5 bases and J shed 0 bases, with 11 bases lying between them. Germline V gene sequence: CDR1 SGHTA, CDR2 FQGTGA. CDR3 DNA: TGTGCCAGCAGCATCGGAGAGTACTCCTACAATGAGCAGTTCTTC. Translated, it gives CASSIGEYSYNEQFF.

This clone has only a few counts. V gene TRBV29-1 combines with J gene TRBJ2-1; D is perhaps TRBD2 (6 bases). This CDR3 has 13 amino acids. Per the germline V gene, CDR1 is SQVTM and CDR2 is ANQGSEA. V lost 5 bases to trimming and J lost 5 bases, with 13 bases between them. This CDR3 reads CSVRRDPHNEQFF. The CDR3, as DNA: TGCAGCGTTCGGCGGGACCCCCACAATGAGCAGTTCTTC.

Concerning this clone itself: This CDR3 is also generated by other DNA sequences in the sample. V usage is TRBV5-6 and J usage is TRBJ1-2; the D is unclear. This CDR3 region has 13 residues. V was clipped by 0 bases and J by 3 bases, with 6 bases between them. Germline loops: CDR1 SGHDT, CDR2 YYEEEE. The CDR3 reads CASSLGQDYGYTF. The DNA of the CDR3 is TGTGCCAGCAGCTTGGGGCAGGACTATGGCTACACCTTC.

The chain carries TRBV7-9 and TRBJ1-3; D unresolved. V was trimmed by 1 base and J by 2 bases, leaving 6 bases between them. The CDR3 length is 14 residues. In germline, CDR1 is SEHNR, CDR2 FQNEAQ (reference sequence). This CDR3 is CASSLGLAGNTIYF. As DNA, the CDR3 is TGTGCCAGCAGCTTAGGACTGGCTGGAAACACCATATATTTT.